These T cell receptor beta chains were read from a single sample in a study of technical replicates of blood from a handful of donors. The repertoire was sequenced with immunoSEQ multiplex PCR; TCRdb's copy has only in-frame clones and lacks some. The data show about 58,000 clones, around 92% seen once. Sequenced sample: PBMCs. The receptors come from a human donor in good health. Some clones in this sample may be carry-over from other donors' samples. The CDR3 runs from the conserved cysteine through the conserved F or W.

CDR3 protein: CASQGQASQPQHF
V gene: TRBV2
J gene: TRBJ1-5

CDR3 protein: CASSLNPGQTGELFF
V gene: TRBV7-7
J gene: TRBJ2-2

CDR3 protein: CASSYLSGGNYEQYF
V gene: TRBV6-5
J gene: TRBJ2-7

CDR3 protein: CASSSGGDTQYF
V gene: TRBV5-4
J gene: TRBJ2-3

CDR3 protein: CASSQDRDSTYEQYF
V gene: TRBV4-2
J gene: TRBJ2-7

CDR3 protein: CAWSVERGSAGELFF
V gene: TRBV30
J gene: TRBJ2-2

CDR3 protein: CASSLTGQARETQYF
V gene: TRBV11-1
J gene: TRBJ2-5

CDR3 protein: CASSLRPGGDYEQYF
V gene: TRBV7-3
J gene: TRBJ2-7

CDR3 protein: CASSPSGGLAGGPGETQYF
V gene: TRBV4-3
J gene: TRBJ2-5

CDR3 protein: CASASTSAMNNEQFF
V gene: TRBV2
J gene: TRBJ2-1

CDR3 protein: CSATLNYGYTF
V gene: TRBV20-1
J gene: TRBJ1-2

CDR3 protein: CASGTGDTDTQYF
V gene: TRBV19
J gene: TRBJ2-3

CDR3 protein: CASSPGQSYGYTF
V gene: TRBV18
J gene: TRBJ1-2

CDR3 protein: CASSQSRGTSGRAHEQYF
V gene: TRBV23-1
J gene: TRBJ2-7

CDR3 protein: CASGTTGGWNQPQHF
V gene: TRBV12-5
J gene: TRBJ1-5

CDR3 protein: CASSASRSGEAQTQYF
V gene: TRBV7-2
J gene: TRBJ2-5

CDR3 protein: CASSPIAGVVPVTDTQYF
V gene: TRBV7-3
J gene: TRBJ2-3